These T cell receptor beta chains were read from a single sample in a study of early T cells in non-severe SARS-CoV-2 infection. Each CDR3 protein gets one entry after TCRdb re-called the 5' RACE reads with MiXCR. The sample gives some 64,000 distinct CDR3 sequences, about 13% of which show up once; 8% to 10% is in the top ten. Sequencing was performed on whole blood. Receptors were obtained from an adult who was a healthcare worker with PCR-confirmed SARS-CoV-2 infection or an uninfected control (not recorded which). Each CDR3 is given with its conserved first and last residue. A D gene is named only where the DNA matches it firmly. Rows give clone size only sometimes, using once, few, many, or a class for an expanded clone.

D,size,J,V,CDR3,DNA
.,.,TRBJ1-1,TRBV6-2/TRBV6-3,CASSYLRTEAFF,TGTGCCAGCAGTTATCTTAGGACTGAAGCTTTCTTT
TRBD2,.,TRBJ2-3,TRBV12-3/TRBV12-4,CASSTGRGTDTQYF,TGTGCCAGCAGTACCGGGAGGGGCACAGATACGCAGTATTTT
TRBD2,many,TRBJ2-7,TRBV20-1,CSASPRTRVYEQYF,TGCAGTGCTAGTCCCAGGACTAGAGTCTACGAGCAGTACTTC
.,.,TRBJ2-5,TRBV5-8,CASILSYRQETQYF,TGTGCCAGCATCCTGAGTTATCGTCAAGAGACCCAGTACTTC
.,few,TRBJ2-7,TRBV29-1,CSVVGGGNYEQYF,TGCAGCGTTGTGGGGGGTGGAAACTACGAGCAGTACTTC
TRBD1,few,TRBJ1-2,TRBV29-1,CSVRTGINYGYTF,TGCAGCGTTAGGACAGGGATTAACTATGGCTACACCTTC
.,many,TRBJ2-2,TRBV6-2/TRBV6-3,CASSQPAGELFF,TGTGCCAGCAGCCAGCCAGCCGGGGAGCTGTTTTTT
.,few,TRBJ2-2,TRBV28,CASLRVNTGELFF,TGTGCCAGCTTAAGGGTGAACACCGGGGAGCTGTTTTTT
TRBD1,few,TRBJ1-4,TRBV20-1,CSASRDSGTNEKLFF,TGCAGTGCTTCCCGGGACAGCGGGACTAATGAAAAACTGTTTTTT
.,many,TRBJ2-1,TRBV24-1,CATSDPGGLDNEQFF,TGTGCCACCAGTGATCCTGGAGGACTCGACAATGAGCAGTTCTTC
.,.,TRBJ2-7,TRBV5-1,CASSLEVSAREQYF,TGCGCCAGCAGCTTGGAAGTTAGCGCGCGGGAGCAGTACTTC
TRBD2,few,TRBJ2-7,TRBV20-1,CSAAGLAEEQYF,TGCAGTGCCGCGGGACTAGCGGAAGAGCAGTACTTC
.,many,TRBJ1-6,TRBV7-2,CASSLSLDGGLSPLHF,TGTGCCAGCAGCTTATCCCTCGACGGGGGGCTTTCACCCCTCCACTTT
.,few,TRBJ1-2,TRBV16,CASSQSRQGLGYTF,TGTGCCAGCAGCCAATCAAGGCAGGGCCTTGGCTACACCTTC
TRBD1,.,TRBJ2-5,TRBV19,CASRDRGETQYF,TGTGCCAGTAGAGACAGGGGAGAGACCCAGTACTTC
TRBD2,.,TRBJ2-1,TRBV7-9,CASTGLAGSSYNEQFF,TGTGCCAGCACTGGGCTAGCGGGGAGCTCCTACAATGAGCAGTTCTTC
.,.,TRBJ2-7,TRBV20-1,CSAEPTHEQYF,TGCAGTGCGGAACCCACCCACGAGCAGTACTTC
.,few,TRBJ2-2,TRBV28,CASSVAGQGTGELFF,TGTGCCAGCAGCGTGGCGGGGCAAGGCACCGGGGAGCTGTTTTTT
.,many,TRBJ2-5,TRBV12-3/TRBV12-4,CASSGPFQYF,TGTGCCAGCAGTGGGCCCTTCCAGTACTTC
.,.,TRBJ2-7,TRBV7-8,CASSLRAGNYEQYF,TGTGCCAGCAGCTTAAGGGCGGGAAACTACGAGCAGTACTTC
TRBD1,.,TRBJ1-1,TRBV6-5,CASSRQGRNTEAFF,TGTGCCAGCAGCCGACAGGGACGGAACACTGAAGCTTTCTTT
.,.,TRBJ1-4,TRBV5-1,CASSLTAGDEKLFF,TGCGCCAGCAGCTTGACGGCGGGAGATGAAAAACTGTTTTTT
.,many,TRBJ2-3,TRBV7-9,CASSLGPDTQYF,TGTGCCAGCAGCTTAGGTCCAGATACGCAGTATTTT
.,many,TRBJ2-3,TRBV5-4,CASSTLGTDTQYF,TGTGCCAGCAGCACCCTGGGCACAGATACGCAGTATTTT
.,few,TRBJ2-1,TRBV29-1,CSVGPGTARSIEQFF,TGCAGCGTTGGCCCAGGAACCGCCCGGTCAATTGAGCAGTTCTTC
TRBD1,few,TRBJ1-2,TRBV3-1,CASSPPGQSVTYTF,TGTGCCAGCAGCCCTCCGGGACAGTCTGTAACCTACACCTTC
.,few,TRBJ1-5,TRBV6-2/TRBV6-3,CASSPPPAGQPQHF,TGTGCCAGCAGTCCTCCACCAGCGGGGCAGCCCCAGCATTTT